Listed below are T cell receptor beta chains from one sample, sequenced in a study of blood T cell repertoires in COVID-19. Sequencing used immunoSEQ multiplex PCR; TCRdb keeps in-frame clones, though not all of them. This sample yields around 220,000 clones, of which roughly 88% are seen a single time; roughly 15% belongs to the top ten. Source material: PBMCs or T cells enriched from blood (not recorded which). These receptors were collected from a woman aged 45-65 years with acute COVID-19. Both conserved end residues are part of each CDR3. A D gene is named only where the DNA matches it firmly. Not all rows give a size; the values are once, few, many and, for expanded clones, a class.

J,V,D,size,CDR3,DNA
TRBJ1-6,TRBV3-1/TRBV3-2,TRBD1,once,CASSQVGGTGESPLHF,TGTGCCAGCAGCCAAGTAGGGGGGACAGGGGAATCACCCCTCCACTTT
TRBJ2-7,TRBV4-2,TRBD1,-,CASSYLQGASPHEQYF,TGTGCCAGCAGCTACTTGCAGGGGGCCTCACCCCACGAGCAGTACTTC
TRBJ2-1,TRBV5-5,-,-,CASSLGGGRRVGNEQFF,TGTGCCAGCAGCTTGGGTGGAGGGCGGAGGGTGGGTAATGAGCAGTTCTTC
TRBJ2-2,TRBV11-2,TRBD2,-,CASSLQAGLAGPPGELFF,TGTGCCAGCAGCTTACAAGCGGGACTAGCGGGACCCCCCGGGGAGCTGTTTTTT
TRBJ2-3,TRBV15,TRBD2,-,CATSRGLAGGPGTDTQYF,TGTGCCACCAGCAGAGGCCTAGCGGGAGGGCCTGGCACAGATACGCAGTATTTT
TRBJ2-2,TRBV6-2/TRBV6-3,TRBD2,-,CASSYSGLAGVTGELFF,TGTGCCAGCAGTTACTCGGGGCTAGCGGGAGTTACCGGGGAGCTGTTTTTT
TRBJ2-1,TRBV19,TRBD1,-,CASSIALTGGAGNEQFF,TGTGCCAGTAGTATAGCCCTGACAGGGGGCGCGGGTAATGAGCAGTTCTTC
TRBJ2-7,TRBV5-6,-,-,CASSPRWQSRSYEQYF,TGTGCCAGCAGCCCCAGATGGCAGTCACGCTCCTACGAGCAGTACTTC
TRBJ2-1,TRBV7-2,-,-,CASSYDSQLYNEQFF,TGTGCCAGCAGCTACGATTCTCAACTCTACAATGAGCAGTTCTTC
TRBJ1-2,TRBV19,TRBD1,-,CASSITMQGAYGYTF,TGTGCCAGTAGTATTACGATGCAGGGGGCCTATGGCTACACCTTC
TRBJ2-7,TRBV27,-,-,CASSLTGTYEQYF,TGTGCCAGCAGTTTAACAGGAACCTACGAGCAGTACTTC
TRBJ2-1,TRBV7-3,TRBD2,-,CASSLIVSGGHNEQFF,TGTGCCAGCAGCTTAATAGTTAGCGGGGGTCACAATGAGCAGTTCTTC
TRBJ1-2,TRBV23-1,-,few,CASSQGQRNYGYTF,TGCGCCAGCAGTCAGGGGCAACGAAACTATGGCTACACCTTC
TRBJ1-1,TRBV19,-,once,CASTQGRLNTEAFF,TGTGCCAGTACCCAAGGCAGGCTGAACACTGAAGCTTTCTTT
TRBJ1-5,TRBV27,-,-,CASSARGQPQHF,TGTGCCAGCAGTGCCAGGGGTCAGCCCCAGCATTTT
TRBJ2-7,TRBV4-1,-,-,CASSQVGGGYEQYF,TGCGCCAGCAGCCAAGTGGGAGGGGGCTACGAGCAGTACTTC
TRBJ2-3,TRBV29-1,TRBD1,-,CSVKDRVEDTQYF,TGCAGCGTCAAGGACAGGGTGGAGGATACGCAGTATTTT
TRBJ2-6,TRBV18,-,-,CASSDIGSGANVLTF,TGTGCCAGCTCAGACATTGGCTCTGGGGCCAACGTCCTGACTTTC
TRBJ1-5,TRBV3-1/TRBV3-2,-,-,CASSQVAGQPQHF,TGTGCCAGCAGCCAAGTCGCGGGTCAGCCCCAGCATTTT
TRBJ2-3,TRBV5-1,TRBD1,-,CASSLFGTGEIDTQYF,TGCGCCAGCAGCTTGTTCGGGACAGGGGAGATAGATACGCAGTATTTT
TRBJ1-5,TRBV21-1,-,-,CASSNRPDRAHQPQHF,TGTGCCAGCAGCAACCGCCCAGACAGGGCTCATCAGCCCCAGCATTTT
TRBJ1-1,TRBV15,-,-,CATSTRTGYDTEAFF,TGTGCCACCAGCACAAGAACAGGGTACGACACTGAAGCTTTCTTT
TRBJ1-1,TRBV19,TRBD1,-,CASSTETGGNGEAFF,TGTGCCAGTAGTACAGAGACAGGGGGGAATGGGGAAGCTTTCTTT
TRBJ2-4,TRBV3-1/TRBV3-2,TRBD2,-,CASSPGLAGGPGKNIQYF,TGTGCCAGCAGCCCCGGGCTAGCGGGAGGGCCGGGCAAAAACATTCAGTACTTC
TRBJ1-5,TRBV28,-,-,CASSVYGPGSNQPQHF,TGTGCCAGCAGTGTTTATGGCCCGGGGAGCAATCAGCCCCAGCATTTT
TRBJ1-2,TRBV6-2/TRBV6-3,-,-,CASSYRVPYGYTF,TGTGCCAGCAGTTATCGTGTCCCCTATGGCTACACCTTC
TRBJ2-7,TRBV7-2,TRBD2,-,CASSPRTSVEQYF,TGTGCCAGCAGCCCCCGGACTAGCGTCGAGCAGTACTTC
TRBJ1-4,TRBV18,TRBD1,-,CASSPRTGTNEKLFF,TGTGCCAGCTCACCCCGGACAGGGACTAATGAAAAACTGTTTTTT
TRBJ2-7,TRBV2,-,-,CASTKRTYEQYF,TGTGCCAGCACGAAGAGGACCTACGAGCAGTACTTC
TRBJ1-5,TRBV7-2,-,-,CASSRLTRDYSNQPQHF,TGTGCCAGCAGCCGCCTTACTCGGGATTATAGCAATCAGCCCCAGCATTTT
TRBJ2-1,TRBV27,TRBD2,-,CASSLSFHLAGGPPSRQFF,TGTGCCAGCAGTTTATCGTTCCATCTAGCGGGAGGGCCCCCCTCTCGGCAGTTCTTC
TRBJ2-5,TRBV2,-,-,CASSEGLVETQYF,TGTGCCAGCAGTGAAGGGCTAGTGGAGACCCAGTACTTC